This T cell receptor beta chain was recovered during a study of blood T cell repertoires in COVID-19. Overall study context: The study drew acute and convalescent COVID-19 samples from the United States, Italy and Spain. From T cells, B-cell-depleted T cells, or PBMCs came the material, which was cDNA or gDNA.

Profiled with immunoSEQ multiplex PCR; TCRdb holds only in-frame clones, not every one. The sample records roughly 250,000 clones, approximately 86% being singletons. The CDR3 sequence is 15 residues long. The germline V gene has CDR1 SGHAT and CDR2 FQDESV (reference sequence). The J segment lost 3 bases and the V segment lost 3 bases, leaving 2 bases of the junction unmatched. The sequence was obtained from a woman between 25 and 40 years old with acute COVID-19. The chain employs TRBV11-1 and TRBJ2-6; 7 positions match TRBD2. The specimen sequenced was PBMCs or T cells enriched from blood (not recorded which). The CDR3 loop reads CASSFGGVGANVLTF. For the CDR3, the DNA is TGTGCCAGCAGCTTTGGGGGGGTTGGGGCCAACGTCCTGACTTTC.